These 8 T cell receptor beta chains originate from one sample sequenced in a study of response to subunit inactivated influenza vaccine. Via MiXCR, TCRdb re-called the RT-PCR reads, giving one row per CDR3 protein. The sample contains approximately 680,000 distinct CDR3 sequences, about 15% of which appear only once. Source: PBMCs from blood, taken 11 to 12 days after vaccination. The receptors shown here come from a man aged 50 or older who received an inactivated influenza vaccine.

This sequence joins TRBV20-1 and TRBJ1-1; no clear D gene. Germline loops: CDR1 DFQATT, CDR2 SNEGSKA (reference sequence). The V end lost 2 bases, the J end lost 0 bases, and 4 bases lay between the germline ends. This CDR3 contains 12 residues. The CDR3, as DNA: TGCAGTGCTAGACGGATGAACACTGAAGCTTTCTTT. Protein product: CSARRMNTEAFF.

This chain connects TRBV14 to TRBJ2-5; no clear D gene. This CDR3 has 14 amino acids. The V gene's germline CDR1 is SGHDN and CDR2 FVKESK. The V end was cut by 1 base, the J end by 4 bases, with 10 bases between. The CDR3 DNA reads TGTGCCAGCAGCCAAGGAGTCCTCCGAGAGACCCAGTACTTC. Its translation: CASSQGVLRETQYF. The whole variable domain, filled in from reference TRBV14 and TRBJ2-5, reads EAGVTQFPSHSVIEKGQTVTLRCDPISGHDNLYWYRRVMGKEIKFLLHFVKESKQDESGMPNNRFLAERTGGTYSTLKVQPAELEDSGVYFCASSQGVLRETQYFGPGTRLLVL.

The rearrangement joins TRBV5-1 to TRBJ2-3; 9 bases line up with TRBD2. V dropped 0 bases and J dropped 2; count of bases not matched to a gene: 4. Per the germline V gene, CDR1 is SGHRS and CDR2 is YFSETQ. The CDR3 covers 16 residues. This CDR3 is CASSLDLAGNTDTQYF. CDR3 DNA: TGCGCCAGCAGCTTGGACCTAGCGGGGAACACAGATACGCAGTATTTT.

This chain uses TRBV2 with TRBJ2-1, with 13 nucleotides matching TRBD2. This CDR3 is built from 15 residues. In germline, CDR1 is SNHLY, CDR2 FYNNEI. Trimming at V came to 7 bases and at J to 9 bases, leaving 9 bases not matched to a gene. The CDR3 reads CASTFWTSGRGEQFF. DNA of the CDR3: TGTGCCAGCACCTTTTGGACTAGCGGGAGAGGTGAGCAGTTCTTC.

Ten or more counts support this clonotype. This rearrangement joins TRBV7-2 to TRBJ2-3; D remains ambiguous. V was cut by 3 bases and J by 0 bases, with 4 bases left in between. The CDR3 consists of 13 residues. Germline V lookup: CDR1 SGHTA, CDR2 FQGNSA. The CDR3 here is CASSLLSTDTQYF. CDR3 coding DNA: TGTGCCAGCAGCTTGCTGAGCACAGATACGCAGTATTTT.

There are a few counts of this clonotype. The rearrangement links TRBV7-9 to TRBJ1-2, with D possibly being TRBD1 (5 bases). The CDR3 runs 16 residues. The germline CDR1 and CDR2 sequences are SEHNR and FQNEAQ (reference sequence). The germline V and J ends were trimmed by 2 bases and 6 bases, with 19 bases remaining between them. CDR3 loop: CASSLREQARSDGYTF. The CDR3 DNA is TGTGCCAGCAGCTTAAGGGAACAGGCAAGGTCGGATGGCTACACCTTC. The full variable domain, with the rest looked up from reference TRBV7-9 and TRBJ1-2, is DTGVSQNPRHKITKRGQNVTFRCDPISEHNRLYWYRQTLGQGPEFLTYFQNEAQLEKSRLLSDRFSAERPKGSFSTLEIQRTEQGDSAMYLCASSLREQARSDGYTFGSGTRLTVV.

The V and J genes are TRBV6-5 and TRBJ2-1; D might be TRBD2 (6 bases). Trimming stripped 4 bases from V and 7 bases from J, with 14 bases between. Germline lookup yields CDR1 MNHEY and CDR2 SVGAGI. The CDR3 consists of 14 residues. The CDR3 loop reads CASSLSGVRNEQFF. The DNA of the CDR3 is TGTGCCAGCAGTTTGTCGGGGGTTAGGAATGAGCAGTTCTTC.

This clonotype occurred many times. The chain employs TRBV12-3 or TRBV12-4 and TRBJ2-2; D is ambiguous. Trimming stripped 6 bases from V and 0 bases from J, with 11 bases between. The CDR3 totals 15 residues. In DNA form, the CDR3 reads TGTGCCAGCAGCGCCTTTGGCTCGAACACCGGGGAGCTGTTTTTT. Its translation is CASSAFGSNTGELFF.